This T cell receptor beta chain was obtained from a study of blood T cell repertoires in COVID-19. Across the whole study: The United States, Italy and Spain provided the acute and convalescent COVID-19 samples. Sources were T cells, B-cell-depleted T cells, or PBMCs; the material itself was cDNA or gDNA.

In the source study's methods: Amplifying reference gene primers gave estimates of nucleated cell counts. Measured with immunoSEQ multiplex PCR; TCRdb has only the in-frame clones, and not every one. Clone size and V and J calls were adopted from that table, with D and trimming inferred from the DNA. The sample holds roughly 120,000 clones; 92% are singletons and the top ten take about 2%. Followed over time, Seattle patients had been enrolled while infection was active. V lost 3 bases to trimming and J lost 2 bases, with 13 bases between them. The length of the CDR3 is 14 residues. In germline, CDR1 is GTSNPN, CDR2 SVGIG (reference sequence).

This rearrangement joins TRBV30 to TRBJ2-5; D perhaps matches TRBD1 (6 bases). The sequencing input was peripheral blood. This sequence was found in a man aged 45 to 65 with COVID-19, enrolled during active disease. The CDR3 coding sequence is TGTGCCTGGAGGTGGCAGGGGTTACAAGAGACCCAGTACTTC. Residues: CAWRWQGLQETQYF.